The 16 T cell receptor beta chains below all came from one sample that was sequenced in a study of blood T cells in healthy people across ages. For the second PCR, which ran for about 6 to 11 cycles, a sample-barcoded 5' primer and a J-beta primer mix were used. MiXCR, run by TCRdb on the 5' RACE reads, gives a single entry per CDR3 protein. The sample includes 600,000 to 900,000 distinct CDR3 sequences, 20% to 30% of them seen just once. The same specimen was also included in a second study, on T cells of mothers and their children.

Sequencing used blood. Receptor source: a boy aged 5-17 years in good health.

This clonotype has more than one count but fewer than ten. This rearrangement joins TRBV20-1 to TRBJ2-3; perhaps TRBD1 as D (6 bases). The V end was cut by 5 bases, the J end by 3 bases, with 12 bases between. CDR1 DFQATT and CDR2 SNEGSKA come from the germline V gene (reference sequence). The CDR3 is 13 residues long. The CDR3 loop is CSAPLGGTDTQYF. The CDR3 DNA follows: TGCAGTGCTCCGCTAGGGGGAACAGATACGCAGTATTTT.

The rearrangement uses TRBV7-3 and TRBJ2-3; 13 nucleotides line up with TRBD2. From germline, CDR1 is SGHTA and CDR2 FQGTGA. V lost 5 bases to trimming and J lost 8 bases; unmatched junction nucleotides: 7. The CDR3 is made up of 15 amino acids. CDR3 sequence reads: CASSPGTSGAGTQYF. CDR3 nucleotides: TGTGCCAGCAGCCCCGGGACTAGCGGGGCCGGTACGCAGTATTTT.

The chain carries TRBV2 and TRBJ2-7; 11 bases fit TRBD1. This CDR3 has 14 amino acids. In germline, CDR1 is SNHLY, CDR2 FYNNEI. V lost 8 bases to trimming and J lost 6 bases; unmatched junction nucleotides: 9. The CDR3 reads CASDRGQGAGEQYF. The CDR3 nucleotides read TGTGCCAGCGACCGAGGACAGGGGGCTGGCGAGCAGTACTTC.

The V call is TRBV27, the J call TRBJ2-1; no clear D. V lost 6 bases and J lost 0, with 21 bases in between. Germline CDR1 reads MNHEY; CDR2 reads SMNVEV (reference sequence). The CDR3 covers 18 residues. This CDR3 is CASRTKFFWQNSYNEQFF. CDR3 DNA sequence: TGTGCCAGCAGAACGAAGTTCTTCTGGCAAAACTCCTACAATGAGCAGTTCTTC.

This clonotype was counted only a few times. The chain employs TRBV7-6 and TRBJ2-1; D may be TRBD1 (6 bases). The germline V and J ends were trimmed by 5 bases and 6 bases, with 20 bases remaining between them. Germline CDR1 SGHVS, CDR2 FNYEAQ. This CDR3 has 16 residues. CDR3 DNA: TGTGCCAGCAGCCCGATGGGCCCCTCACAGGGCAATGAGCAGTTCTTC. Amino acid sequence: CASSPMGPSQGNEQFF.

In this sample, this clonotype turned up a few times. This rearrangement joins TRBV5-1 to TRBJ2-5; D gene ambiguous. The CDR3 has 14 amino acids. Deletions cut 7 bases from V and 2 bases from J, with 15 bases between. Germline V lookup: CDR1 SGHRS, CDR2 YFSETQ. CDR3 in DNA: TGCGCCAGCGGACGGACGGTCTCTCAAGAGACCCAGTACTTC. This sequence encodes CASGRTVSQETQYF.

This clonotype was seen more than once but under ten times. This sequence joins TRBV6-2 or TRBV6-3 and TRBJ2-1; 10 bases fit TRBD2. Germline CDR1 is MNHEY and CDR2 is SVGEGT. The CDR3 extends over 17 amino acids. J gave up 7 bases and V 4 bases, and 13 bases lay outside the gene matches. DNA of the CDR3: TGTGCCAGCAGTTTCCCTCCTAGCGGGAGAAAGGCGAATGAGCAGTTCTTC. It translates to CASSFPPSGRKANEQFF.

This clonotype appeared a few times. The chain links TRBV15 to TRBJ1-5; 7 bases fit TRBD1. The CDR3 runs 15 residues. Germline V gene sequence: CDR1 LNHNV, CDR2 YYDKDF (reference sequence). The junction had 5 bases not matched to a gene; V was cut back by 1 base and J by 5 bases. The CDR3 sequence is CATSRGDRRHQPQHF. In DNA form, the CDR3 reads TGTGCCACCAGCAGAGGGGACAGACGCCATCAGCCCCAGCATTTT.

The chain joins TRBV15 to TRBJ1-2, with a weak D call TRBD1 (6 bases). The CDR3 consists of 18 residues. CDR1 is LNHNV, CDR2 YYDKDF, per germline (reference sequence). The V and J ends lost 1 base and 4 bases respectively, with 22 bases between them. The CDR3 DNA sequence: TGTGCCACCAGCAGAGCGCCAAGGACACGGGGGCCGATCTATGGCTACACCTTC. Its translation: CATSRAPRTRGPIYGYTF.

This clonotype has just a few counts. This chain uses TRBV19 with TRBJ1-1, with D unclear. Germline V gene lookup returns CDR1 LNHDA and CDR2 SQIVND (reference sequence). The CDR3 is 13 residues long. V was cut by 5 bases and J by 3 bases, with 10 bases left in between. The CDR3 here is CASSASWDTEAFF. The CDR3 coding sequence is TGTGCCAGTAGTGCTAGTTGGGACACTGAAGCTTTCTTT.

In this sample, this clonotype turned up a few times. The genes are TRBV9 and TRBJ2-1, with TRBD2 identical over 7 bases. V gave up 3 bases and J gave up 1 base; unmatched junction bases: 7. This CDR3 region has 16 residues. The germline CDR1 and CDR2 sequences are SGDLS and YYNGEE. CDR3 DNA sequence: TGTGCCAGCAGCGACCCAGCGGGGCCATCCTACAATGAGCAGTTCTTC. Its translation is CASSDPAGPSYNEQFF.

The chain links TRBV28 to TRBJ2-3; TRBD2 aligns across 8 bases. CDR3 size: 13 residues. CDR1 and CDR2 (germline): MDHEN, SYDVKM. With 10 bases clipped from V and 6 bases from J, the junction kept 9 bases outside the gene matches. CDR3 region: CAITGGAKDTQYF. For the CDR3, the DNA is TGTGCCATTACGGGGGGGGCCAAGGATACGCAGTATTTT.

This clonotype has more than one count but fewer than ten. This chain uses TRBV5-1 with TRBJ1-2; possibly TRBD1 for D (6 bases). The CDR3 consists of 14 residues. The germline gives CDR1 SGHRS, CDR2 YFSETQ. V lost 2 bases, J lost 3 bases, and 11 bases lay in between. Here the CDR3 DNA reads TGCGCCAGCAGCTTTGACAGGCGGGACTATGGCTACACCTTC. This translates into CASSFDRRDYGYTF.

CDR3 region: CSARAGTGEETQYF. The DNA of the CDR3 is TGCAGTGCTAGAGCCGGGACAGGAGAAGAGACCCAGTACTTC. The V and J genes are TRBV20-1 and TRBJ2-1, with TRBD1 identical over 8 bases. The J call is doubtful: the DNA matches TRBJ2-5 better. Germline values: CDR1 DFQATT, CDR2 SNEGSKA (reference sequence). The CDR3 extends over 14 amino acids.

The V call is TRBV2, the J call TRBJ1-5, with D unresolved. Trimming left V 7 bases short and J 0 bases short, with 13 bases between. The germline gives CDR1 SNHLY, CDR2 FYNNEI. This CDR3 has 15 residues. CDR3 coding DNA: TGTGCCAGCAAAAACAGTACACTTAGCAATCAGCCCCAGCATTTT. It codes for CASKNSTLSNQPQHF. The variable domain in full, with the rest retrieved from reference TRBV2 and TRBJ1-5, is EPEVTQTPSHQVTQMGQEVILRCVPISNHLYFYWYRQILGQKVEFLVSFYNNEISEKSEIFDDQFSVERPDGSNFTLKIRSTKLEDSAMYFCASKNSTLSNQPQHFGDGTRLSIL.

This clonotype was found a few times. V gene TRBV6-1 combines with J gene TRBJ2-2; either TRBD1 or TRBD2 may fit D (6 bases each). This CDR3 is built from 16 residues. Trimming left V 4 bases short and J 7 bases short, with 19 bases between. Germline assignment: CDR1 MNHNS and CDR2 SASEGT. CDR3 residues: CASSGGGPGRGGELFF. Written as DNA, the CDR3 is TGTGCCAGCAGTGGAGGGGGGCCTGGGCGTGGCGGGGAGCTGTTTTTT.